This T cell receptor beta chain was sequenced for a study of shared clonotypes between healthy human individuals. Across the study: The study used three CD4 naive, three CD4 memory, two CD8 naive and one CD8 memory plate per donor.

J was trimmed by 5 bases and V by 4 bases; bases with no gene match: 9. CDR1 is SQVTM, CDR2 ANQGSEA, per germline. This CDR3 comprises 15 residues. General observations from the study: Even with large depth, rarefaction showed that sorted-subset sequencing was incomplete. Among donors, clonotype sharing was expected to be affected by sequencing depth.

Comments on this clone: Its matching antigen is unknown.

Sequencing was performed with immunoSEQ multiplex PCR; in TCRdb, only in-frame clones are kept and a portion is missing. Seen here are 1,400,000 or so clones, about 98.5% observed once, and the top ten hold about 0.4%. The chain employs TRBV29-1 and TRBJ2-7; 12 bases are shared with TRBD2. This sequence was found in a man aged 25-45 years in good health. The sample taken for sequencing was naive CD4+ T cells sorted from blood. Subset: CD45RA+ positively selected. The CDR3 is CSVGHSSGRANEQYF. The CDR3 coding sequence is TGCAGCGTTGGACATTCTAGCGGGAGGGCCAACGAGCAGTACTTC.